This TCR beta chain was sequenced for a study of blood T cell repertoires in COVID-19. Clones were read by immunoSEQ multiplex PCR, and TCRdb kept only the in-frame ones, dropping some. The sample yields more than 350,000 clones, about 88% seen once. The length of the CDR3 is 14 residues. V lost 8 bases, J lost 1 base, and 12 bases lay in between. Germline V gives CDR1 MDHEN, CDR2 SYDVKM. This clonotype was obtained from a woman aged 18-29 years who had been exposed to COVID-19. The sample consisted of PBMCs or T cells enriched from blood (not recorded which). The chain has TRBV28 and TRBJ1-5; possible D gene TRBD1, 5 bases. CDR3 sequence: CASDSAQSNQPQHF. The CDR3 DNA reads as TGTGCCAGCGACAGCGCCCAAAGCAATCAGCCCCAGCATTTT.